The present T cell receptor (beta chain) was sequenced within a study of PD-1 blockade in classical Hodgkin lymphoma. This CDR3 is built from 16 residues. The assay was immunoSEQ multiplex PCR, and TCRdb's table has in-frame clones only and misses some. Of some 96,000 clones detected, about 92% appear once; the ten largest clones hold around 2%. Noted time point: cycle 4 day 1 (C4D1), after five to seven weeks of nivolumab. All the patients suffered relapse after autologous stem cell transplantation, and brentuximab vedotin exposure differed. The chain joins TRBV21-1 to TRBJ1-3; TRBD1 is the table's D call, not checked against the DNA. TRBV21-1 counts as a pseudogene. The sequenced sample was peripheral blood mononuclear cells (PBMCs), obtained before the fourth cycle of nivolumab. The sequence was obtained from a human donor with classical Hodgkin lymphoma. The CDR3 DNA reads as TGTGCCAGCAGCAAACACCTTGGCTGCTCTGGAAACACCATATATTTT. This encodes CASSKHLGCSGNTIYF.